This T cell receptor beta chain was sequenced for a study of tumor-infiltrating lymphocytes in primary liver carcinoma. Both blood RNA, taken from unsorted whole blood, and germline DNA were extracted. Starting from approximately 470 ng of total RNA, TCR beta cDNA was produced with a primer in the constant region. Nested multiplex PCR, run for three rounds with slightly modified ARM-PCR, yielded TCR beta libraries. TCRdb analysed the multiplex PCR reads with MiXCR anew, one entry per CDR3 protein. Here the sample spans 300,000 to 400,000 distinct CDR3 sequences, about 62% being singletons. Source material: peripheral blood. The sequence derives from a middle-aged man with primary liver carcinoma and hepatitis B virus infection.

CDR3 in DNA: TGTGCTGGCAGCCACGATAATTCACCCCTCCACTTT. Translation: CAGSHDNSPLHF. The chain is built from TRBV5-4 and TRBJ1-6; no definite D call. Germline V gives CDR1 SGHNT, CDR2 YYREEE (reference sequence). The CDR3 loop spans 12 amino acids.